The T cell receptor beta chain under discussion was sequenced for a study of blood T cell repertoires in COVID-19. Across the whole study: From the United States, Italy and Spain came samples of acute and convalescent COVID-19.

Individuals aged about 18 to 90 years were recruited from 24 US areas. Between the trimmed V and J ends, which lost 0 bases and 4 bases, there was a span of 12 bases. The CDR3 has 15 residues. Germline values: CDR1 MGHRA, CDR2 YSYEKL. Sequencing used immunoSEQ multiplex PCR; TCRdb keeps in-frame clones, though not all of them. This sample has roughly 140,000 clones, with 70% to 90% found just once. The genes are TRBV4-1 and TRBJ1-1, with a tentative D call TRBD1 (6 bases). The TCR comes from a woman in her thirties or forties who had recovered from COVID-19. The sequenced sample was PBMCs or T cells enriched from blood (not recorded which). The CDR3 nucleotides are TGCGCCAGCAGCCAAGATCGGGGGGCGGCCACTGAAGCTTTCTTT. Translating it yields CASSQDRGAATEAFF.